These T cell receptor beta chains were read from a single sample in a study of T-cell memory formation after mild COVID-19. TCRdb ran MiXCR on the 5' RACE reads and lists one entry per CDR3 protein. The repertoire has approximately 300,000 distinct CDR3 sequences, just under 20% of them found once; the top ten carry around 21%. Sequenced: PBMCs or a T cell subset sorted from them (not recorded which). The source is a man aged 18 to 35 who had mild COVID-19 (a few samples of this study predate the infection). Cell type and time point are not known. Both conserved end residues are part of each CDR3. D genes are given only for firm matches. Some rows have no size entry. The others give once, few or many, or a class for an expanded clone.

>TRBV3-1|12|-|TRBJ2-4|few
TGTGCCAGCAGCCGAGATCAGAACATTCAGTACTTC
CASSRDQNIQYF
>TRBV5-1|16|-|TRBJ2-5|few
TGCGCCAGCAGCTTGGCTCTCGGACCGTCGGGAGAGACCCAGTACTTC
CASSLALGPSGETQYF
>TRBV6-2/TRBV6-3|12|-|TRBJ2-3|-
TGTGCCAGCAGTTTCGTGGGGAGTACGCAGTATTTT
CASSFVGSTQYF
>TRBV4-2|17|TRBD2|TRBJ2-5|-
TGTGCCAGCAGCCAAGCCCGTCCGGGACTAGCGTCGGAGACCCAGTACTTC
CASSQARPGLASETQYF
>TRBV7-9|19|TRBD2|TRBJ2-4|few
TGTGCCAGCAGCTCCGTGACTAGCGGGGGGGACGTAGGCAAAAACATTCAGTACTTC
CASSSVTSGGDVGKNIQYF
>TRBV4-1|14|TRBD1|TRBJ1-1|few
TGCGCCAGCAGCCAAGTGGGGACAGGGGAGAATCCTTTCTTT
CASSQVGTGENPFF
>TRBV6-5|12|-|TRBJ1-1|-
TGTGCCAGCGGTATGGGGAACACTGAAGCTTTCTTT
CASGMGNTEAFF
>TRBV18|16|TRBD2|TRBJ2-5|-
TGTGCCAGCACGCCTGATACTAGCGGGCCGGGAGAGACCCAGTACTTC
CASTPDTSGPGETQYF
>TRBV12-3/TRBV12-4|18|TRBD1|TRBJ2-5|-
TGTGCCAGCAGCGCCAGGACAGGGAGTTTAAGGATTCGGGAGACCCAGTACTTC
CASSARTGSLRIRETQYF
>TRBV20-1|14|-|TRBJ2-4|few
TGCAGTGCTAGGCCCGGGACGCCCACAAACATTCAGTACTTC
CSARPGTPTNIQYF
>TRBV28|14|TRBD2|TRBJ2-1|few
TGTGCCAGCCAGACTAGCGGGGGGGCTCATGAGCAGTTCTTC
CASQTSGGAHEQFF